These 25 T cell receptor beta chains were all obtained from the same sample, sequenced in a study of blood T cell repertoires in COVID-19. Profiling relied on immunoSEQ multiplex PCR, and the TCRdb table lists in-frame clones only, not all of them. The sample has over 130,000 clones; roughly 80% are singletons. The sequenced sample was peripheral blood. All receptors come from a woman in her forties or fifties with active or convalescent COVID-19.

The genes are TRBV12-3 or TRBV12-4 and TRBJ2-7, with a tentative D call TRBD1 (5 bases). The CDR3 spans 13 residues. The V gene lost 4 bases and the J gene lost 6 bases, with 13 bases spanning the gap. CDR3: CASSWGRDSEQYF. The CDR3 DNA sequence: TGTGCCAGCAGTTGGGGCAGGGATTCCGAGCAGTACTTC.

CDR3 in DNA: TGTGCCAGCAGCCGACAGGGGGGCCCTGGAAACATTCAGTACTTC. As protein: CASSRQGGPGNIQYF. The chain links TRBV7-7 to TRBJ2-4, with 9 bases lining up with TRBD1. Germline assignment: CDR1 SSHAT and CDR2 FNYEAQ (reference sequence). This CDR3 has 15 amino acids. The ends lost 5 bases at V and 6 bases at J; junction bases unmatched: 8.

This clone is a singleton in its sample. The V and J genes are TRBV5-8 and TRBJ1-5, with no clear D. Germline CDR1 is SGHTS and CDR2 is YDEGEE. V was trimmed by 2 bases and J by 4 bases, leaving 13 bases between them. The CDR3 covers 15 residues. The CDR3 region has the DNA TGTGCCAGCAGCTTCCCTCGGGGAGTTAATCAGCCCCAGCATTTT. It specifies CASSFPRGVNQPQHF.

V and J are TRBV12-5 and TRBJ2-7, with D tentatively TRBD2 (6 bases). V lost 2 bases and J lost 6, with 14 bases in between. CDR1 is LGHNT and CDR2 is FRNRAP in the germline V gene. The CDR3 is 14 amino acids. The CDR3 sequence: CASGLPYLGGEQYF. Written as DNA, the CDR3 is TGTGCTAGTGGTTTGCCCTACTTGGGGGGCGAGCAGTACTTC.

The rearrangement links TRBV5-6 to TRBJ2-1; TRBD2 aligns across 8 bases. V lost 3 bases, J lost 6 bases, and 11 bases stayed unmatched. The germline V gene encodes CDR1 SGHDT and CDR2 YYEEEE. The CDR3 spans 16 residues. In nucleotides, the CDR3 is TGTGCCAGCAGCTGCCCTCCCAGCGGGGGCTGCAATGAGCAGTTCTTC. Translating it yields CASSCPPSGGCNEQFF.

The CDR3 protein is CASIGDRVTGANVLTF. The CDR3 DNA follows: TGTGCCAGTATAGGAGACAGGGTAACTGGGGCCAACGTCCTGACTTTC. The rearrangement joins TRBV19 to TRBJ2-6; TRBD1 aligns across 7 bases. The germline V gene encodes CDR1 LNHDA and CDR2 SQIVND (reference sequence). The CDR3 is 16 amino acids. The ends lost 7 bases at V and 2 bases at J; junction bases unmatched: 8.

The chain has TRBV29-1 and TRBJ1-2; D is perhaps TRBD1 (6 bases). The CDR3 has 13 amino acids. V was shortened by 6 bases and J by 4 bases, with 15 bases between the two germline ends. Per germline, CDR1 SQVTM and CDR2 ANQGSEA. CDR3 residues: CSVHSGEIYGYTF. As DNA, the CDR3 is TGCAGCGTCCATTCAGGGGAAATCTATGGCTACACCTTC.

The chain is built from TRBV7-8 and TRBJ1-2, with 8 nucleotides matching TRBD1. V shed 5 bases and J 2 bases; nucleotides not matched to a gene: 4. The V gene's germline CDR1 is SGHVS and CDR2 FQNEAQ. The CDR3 has 14 residues. The CDR3 is CASSPRTGNYGYTF. The CDR3 DNA sequence: TGTGCCAGCAGCCCCCGGACAGGGAACTATGGCTACACCTTC.

This rearrangement joins TRBV23-1 to TRBJ1-5, with D possibly TRBD1 on 5 matching bases. TRBV23-1 belongs to the ORF category, with a function that is uncertain. The germline V and J ends were trimmed by 0 bases and 4 bases, with 10 bases remaining between them. The CDR3 length is 15 residues. CDR3 nucleotides: TGCGCCAGCAGTCAATCAGCGGGGGGGAATCAGCCCCAGCATTTT. Translation gives CASSQSAGGNQPQHF.

The chain employs TRBV18 and TRBJ2-4; 7 nucleotides agree with TRBD2. This CDR3 has 14 amino acids. Looked up from germline, CDR1 is KGHSH and CDR2 is LQKENI. V shed 2 bases, J shed 8 bases, and the junction held 6 bases outside the gene matches. The CDR3 loop reads CASSPSGNADIQYF. In nucleotides, the CDR3 is TGTGCCAGCTCACCAAGCGGGAATGCAGACATTCAGTACTTC.

The chain uses TRBV7-2 and TRBJ1-5, with D uncertain. Germline V gene sequence: CDR1 SGHTA, CDR2 FQGNSA. Trimming removed 1 base from V and 8 bases from J, with 15 bases in between. This CDR3 contains 15 residues. The CDR3 reads CASSLGGRGLEPQHF. The CDR3 nucleotides read TGTGCCAGCAGCTTAGGCGGCAGAGGCCTGGAGCCCCAGCATTTT.

The genes are TRBV5-1 and TRBJ2-2; D not resolved. Trimming pared 0 bases from V and 0 bases from J, leaving 6 bases between. Germline CDR1 reads SGHRS; CDR2 reads YFSETQ. The CDR3 sequence is 15 residues long. In nucleotides, the CDR3 is TGCGCCAGCAGCTTGGGTACTACGAACACCGGGGAGCTGTTTTTT. Encoded protein: CASSLGTTNTGELFF.

Only a few counts were recorded for this clone. The chain is built from TRBV27 and TRBJ2-1, with TRBD1 as a possible D gene (5 bases). The CDR3 length is 13 residues. Germline CDR1 and CDR2: MNHEY and SMNVEV (reference sequence). Trimming took 3 bases from V and 6 from J, leaving 9 bases between them. The CDR3 sequence is CASSFSDSNEQFF. In nucleotides, the CDR3 is TGTGCCAGCAGTTTCTCCGACAGCAATGAGCAGTTCTTC.

The chain joins TRBV6-2 or TRBV6-3 to TRBJ2-6; D may be TRBD2 (5 bases). Germline CDR1 and CDR2: MNHEY and SVGEGT. This CDR3 is 16 amino acids long. V was clipped by 0 bases and J by 2 bases, with 8 bases between them. The CDR3: CASSYSKRAGANVLTF. The CDR3 region has the DNA TGTGCCAGCAGTTACTCGAAGAGGGCTGGGGCCAACGTCCTGACTTTC.

This chain connects TRBV9 to TRBJ1-2; D unclear. This CDR3 is built from 15 residues. The germline V gene has CDR1 SGDLS and CDR2 YYNGEE. With 0 bases removed from V and 1 base from J, the gap between germline ends came to 10 bases. Here the CDR3 reads CASSVGPGDNYGYTF. In DNA form, the CDR3 reads TGTGCCAGCAGCGTAGGACCCGGAGATAACTATGGCTACACCTTC. The complete variable domain, with remaining parts taken from reference TRBV9 and TRBJ1-2, reads DSGVTQTPKHLITATGQRVTLRCSPRSGDLSVYWYQQSLDQGLQFLIQYYNGEERAKGNILERFSAQQFPDLHSELNLSSLELGDSALYFCASSVGPGDNYGYTFGSGTRLTVV.

The chain has TRBV28 and TRBJ2-5; 11 nucleotides match TRBD2. Trimming at V came to 10 bases and at J to 0 bases, leaving 7 bases not matched to a gene. This CDR3 has 15 amino acids. Germline V CDR1 and CDR2: MDHEN, SYDVKM. The CDR3 reads CATTSGSNYQETQYF. CDR3 nucleotide sequence: TGTGCCACTACTAGCGGGAGTAATTACCAAGAGACCCAGTACTTC.

The gene calls are TRBV29-1 and TRBJ1-2, with D tentatively TRBD1 (5 bases). The ends were cut back, 4 bases at V and 3 bases at J, with 9 bases in the middle. Germline V gene data show CDR1 as SQVTM and CDR2 as ANQGSEA. The CDR3 sequence is 12 residues long. The chain's CDR3 is CSVGGRYYGYTF. For the CDR3, the DNA is TGCAGCGTTGGGGGCCGCTACTATGGCTACACCTTC.

The rearrangement uses TRBV30 and TRBJ1-5, with 7 bases aligning to TRBD1. Germline V lookup: CDR1 GTSNPN, CDR2 SVGIG (reference sequence). CDR3 length: 15 amino acids. Unmatched junction bases numbered 5, after V lost 1 base and J lost 2 bases. The CDR3 loop reads CAWSALQGRNQPQHF. The CDR3 bases are TGTGCCTGGAGTGCATTACAGGGGCGCAATCAGCCCCAGCATTTT.

The chain has TRBV7-2 and TRBJ1-3; perhaps TRBD1 as D (5 bases). CDR3 length equals 17 residues. Per the germline V gene, CDR1 is SGHTA and CDR2 is FQGNSA. Deletions cut 1 base from V and 2 bases from J, with 15 bases between. The CDR3 DNA reads as TGTGCCAGCAGCTTAGTGGCAGGGAATATCGCTGGAAACACCATATATTTT. This sequence encodes CASSLVAGNIAGNTIYF.

J is TRBJ1-6 and V is TRBV30; D may be TRBD1 (5 bases). The germline V and J ends were trimmed by 3 bases and 6 bases, with 12 bases remaining between them. CDR1 is GTSNPN and CDR2 is SVGIG in the germline V gene (reference sequence). CDR3 size: 14 residues. CDR3 sequence reads: CAWRGGLSNSPLHF. CDR3 nucleotide sequence: TGTGCCTGGAGGGGGGGGTTGAGTAATTCACCCCTCCACTTT.

To note about this clone: This CDR3 is also generated by other DNA sequences in the sample. J is TRBJ1-5 and V is TRBV6-5; tentative D call: TRBD1 (5 bases). Trimming removed 6 bases from V and 4 bases from J, with 10 bases in between. The length of the CDR3 is 13 residues. Germline values: CDR1 MNHEY, CDR2 SVGAGI. This chain's CDR3 is CASSQDRNQPQHF. The CDR3 nucleotides read TGTGCCAGCAGCCAAGACAGAAATCAGCCCCAGCATTTT.

The chain has TRBV5-1 and TRBJ2-3; perhaps TRBD2 as D (5 bases). Germline CDR1 is SGHRS and CDR2 is YFSETQ. V dropped 0 bases and J dropped 3 bases, with 14 bases sitting between them. The CDR3 consists of 16 residues. The CDR3, as DNA: TGCGCCAGCAGCTTGGGGCGCAACCCGGGGACAGATACGCAGTATTTT. It codes for CASSLGRNPGTDTQYF.

J is TRBJ1-1 and V is TRBV5-1, with a weak D call TRBD1 (5 bases). The CDR3 loop spans 16 amino acids. The ends were cut back, 0 bases at V and 6 bases at J, with 18 bases in the middle. In germline, CDR1 is SGHRS, CDR2 YFSETQ. CDR3 DNA: TGCGCCAGCAGCTTGGGGTCCCAGGGAAGGGGCCCTGAAGCTTTCTTT. This translates into CASSLGSQGRGPEAFF.

The chain uses TRBV3-1 (or the pseudogene TRBV3-2) and TRBJ1-3; 8 bases fit TRBD1. This CDR3 comprises 15 residues. Germline V gene data show CDR1 as LGHDT and CDR2 as YNNKEL (reference sequence). V shed 4 bases, J shed 6 bases, and the junction held 8 bases outside the gene matches. CDR3 coding DNA: TGTGCCAGCAGCCGAGATGGACAGGGCCCAAACACCATATATTTT. Protein product: CASSRDGQGPNTIYF.

The genes are TRBV12-5 and TRBJ1-5; weak D call: TRBD1 (5 bases). V gave up 3 bases and J gave up 4 bases, with 7 bases separating them. CDR3 size: 13 residues. Germline lookup yields CDR1 LGHNT and CDR2 FRNRAP. The CDR3 DNA reads TGTGCTAGTGGTTTAGACAGAAATCAGCCCCAGCATTTT. Encoded protein: CASGLDRNQPQHF.